What follows is one TCR beta chain and its context. Antigen unknown. Germline trimming cut 6 bases from V and 4 bases from J; bases unmatched to any gene: 10. The CDR3 loop spans 15 amino acids. Germline V CDR1 and CDR2: MDHEN, SYDVKM. The sample is drawn from a study of cytomegalovirus exposure and HLA in healthy donors. Study results and caveats: Looking again later, the authors saw that most CMV-associated TCR beta chains seemed HLA-restricted.

The PCR ran on 60 Vbeta and 13 Jbeta primers. Clones were sequenced by immunoSEQ multiplex PCR, and TCRdb holds only the in-frame ones, with some missing. The sample lists fewer than 180,000 clones; 60% to 70% were seen once. V and J are TRBV28 and TRBJ1-1, with 8 bases matching TRBD1. The sequencing input was PBMCs. The receptor was derived from a woman aged 55-70 years in good health and CMV-seropositive. The CDR3 nucleotides are TGTGCCAGCAGATCAGCGGGACAGGTGGGCACTGAAGCTTTCTTT. Its translation is CASRSAGQVGTEAFF.